Here is one T cell receptor (beta chain) with its context. The length of the CDR3 is 16 residues. Germline V lookup: CDR1 SGHAT, CDR2 FQNNGV. The V and J ends lost 5 bases and 8 bases, in that order; junction bases with no gene match: 12. The sample is drawn from a study of T cell responses to AZD1222 COVID-19 vaccine. Using immunoSEQ multiplex PCR, the repertoire was profiled, and TCRdb retains in-frame clones only, with some absent. In the table there are about 190,000 clones, roughly 93% of which are singletons. The clonotype comes from an adult in good health. Here the sequenced sample was peripheral blood, taken on day 0 of AZD1222 vaccination. The chain is built from TRBV11-2 and TRBJ1-4; 9 bases are a match to TRBD1. In nucleotides, the CDR3 is TGTGCCAGCAGCCGTGGCGTCGTAGGACAGGGGGAAAAACTGTTTTTT. This gives the protein CASSRGVVGQGEKLFF. Full variable domain (remainder filled in from reference TRBV11-2 and TRBJ1-4): EAGVAQSPRYKIIEKRQSVAFWCNPISGHATLYWYQQILGQGPKLLIQFQNNGVVDDSQLPKDRFSAERLKGVDSTLKIQPAKLEDSAVYLCASSRGVVGQGEKLFFGSGTQLSVL.